A selection of T cell receptor beta chains follows, all from one sample in a study of blood T cell repertoires in COVID-19. Assay: immunoSEQ multiplex PCR; the TCRdb copy retains only in-frame clones and omits some. The sample holds around 130,000 clones; approximately 87% are singletons and the top ten take about 2%. Sequenced material: peripheral blood. Source of these receptors: a woman aged 45 to 65 with acute or convalescent COVID-19. Each CDR3 is given with its conserved first and last residue. The D gene is left open where the match is weak. Only some rows state a clone size, as once, few, many or a class for expanded clones.

TRBV9	TRBD1	.	TRBJ1-1	TGTGCCAGCAGCCAGACAGGGGGCACTGAAGCTTTCTTT	CASSQTGGTEAFF
TRBV29-1	.	.	TRBJ2-5	TGCAGCGTTGAAGATTACCGACTACTCCAAGAGACCCAGTACTTC	CSVEDYRLLQETQYF
TRBV24-1	TRBD1	.	TRBJ1-5	TGTGCCACCAGTGATCGGGACAGCCGGATTCCCCAGCATTTT	CATSDRDSRIPQHF
TRBV11-2	.	.	TRBJ2-2	TGTGCCAGCAGCTTAGTAGGCAGACATTTAACCGGGGAGCTGTTTTTT	CASSLVGRHLTGELFF
TRBV24-1	.	.	TRBJ2-1	TGTGCCACCGACTCGCGAGTGACCTGGAATGAGCAGTTCTTC	CATDSRVTWNEQFF
TRBV4-3	.	few	TRBJ2-1	TGCGCCAGCAGCCAAGGGGCCTCAGGGGTGAATGAGCAGTTCTTC	CASSQGASGVNEQFF
TRBV29-1	.	once	TRBJ2-3	TGCAGCGTCGTACTCATGGGGCTGAACACAGATACGCAGTATTTT	CSVVLMGLNTDTQYF
TRBV4-1	TRBD1	once	TRBJ2-6	TGCGCCAGCAGCCAGGGGGTGACAGGGACTGGGGCCAACGTCCTGACTTTC	CASSQGVTGTGANVLTF
TRBV7-9	.	.	TRBJ1-2	TGTGCCAGCAGCTCGGGCCCGGGGGCTAACTATGGCTACACCTTC	CASSSGPGANYGYTF
TRBV10-3	TRBD2	.	TRBJ2-3	TGTGCCATCAGTGACCCCGAGGGCGGGAGGGCCTCAGATACGCAGTATTTT	CAISDPEGGRASDTQYF
TRBV7-9	TRBD2	.	TRBJ2-7	TGTGCCAGCAGCTTAGCAGCGGGGGGCTCCGAGCAGTACTTC	CASSLAAGGSEQYF
TRBV19	TRBD1	.	TRBJ1-1	TGTGCCAGTAGTCCAGGGGGGAACACTGAAGCTTTCTTT	CASSPGGNTEAFF
TRBV6-2/TRBV6-3	TRBD2	few	TRBJ2-7	TGTGCCAGCAGTCCCTCTAGCGGGAGCAGCGAGCAGTACTTC	CASSPSSGSSEQYF
TRBV6-4	TRBD2	.	TRBJ2-7	TGTGCCAGCGGCCGGGGGGTCCCGAGCTCCTACGAGCAGTACTTC	CASGRGVPSSYEQYF
TRBV30	.	.	TRBJ1-1	TGTGCCTGGAGTGTAAAGGCAGGGGTCGCTGAAGCTTTCTTT	CAWSVKAGVAEAFF
TRBV23-1	.	.	TRBJ2-5	TGCGCCAGCAGTCAATGGGCCTACTTC	CASSQWAYF